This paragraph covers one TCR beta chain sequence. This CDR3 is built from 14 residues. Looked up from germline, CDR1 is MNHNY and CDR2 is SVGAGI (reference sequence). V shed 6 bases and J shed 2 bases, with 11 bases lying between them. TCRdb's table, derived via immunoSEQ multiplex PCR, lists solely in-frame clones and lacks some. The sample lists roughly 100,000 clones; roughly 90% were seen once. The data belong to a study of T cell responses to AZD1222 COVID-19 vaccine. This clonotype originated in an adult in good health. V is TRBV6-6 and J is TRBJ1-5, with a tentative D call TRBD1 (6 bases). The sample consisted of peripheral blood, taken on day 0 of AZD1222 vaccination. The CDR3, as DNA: TGTGCCAGCAGGCCCAGACAGGGCAATCAGCCCCAGCATTTT. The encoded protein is CASRPRQGNQPQHF.